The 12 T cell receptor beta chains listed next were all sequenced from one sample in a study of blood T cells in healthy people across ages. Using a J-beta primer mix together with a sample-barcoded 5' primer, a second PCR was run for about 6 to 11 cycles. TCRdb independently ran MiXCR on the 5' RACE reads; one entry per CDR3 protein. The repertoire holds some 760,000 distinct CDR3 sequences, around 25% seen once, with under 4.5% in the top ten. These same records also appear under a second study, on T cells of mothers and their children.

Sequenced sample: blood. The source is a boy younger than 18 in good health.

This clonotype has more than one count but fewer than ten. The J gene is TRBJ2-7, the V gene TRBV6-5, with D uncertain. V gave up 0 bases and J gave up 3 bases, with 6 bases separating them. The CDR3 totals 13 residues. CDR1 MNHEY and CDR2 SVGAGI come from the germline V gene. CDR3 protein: CASSYSANYEQYF. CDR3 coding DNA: TGTGCCAGCAGTTACTCGGCCAACTACGAGCAGTACTTC.

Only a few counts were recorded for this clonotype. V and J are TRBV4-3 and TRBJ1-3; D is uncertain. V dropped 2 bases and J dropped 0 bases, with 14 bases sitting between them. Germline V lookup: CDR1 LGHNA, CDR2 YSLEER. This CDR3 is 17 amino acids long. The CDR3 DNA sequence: TGCGCCAGCAGCCAATATGGTCCGGGCACCTCTGGAAACACCATATATTTT. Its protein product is CASSQYGPGTSGNTIYF.

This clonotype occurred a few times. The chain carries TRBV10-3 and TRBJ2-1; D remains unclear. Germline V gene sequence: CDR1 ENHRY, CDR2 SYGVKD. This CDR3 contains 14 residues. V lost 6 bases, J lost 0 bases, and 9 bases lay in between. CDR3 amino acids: CAIRSEVSYNEQFF. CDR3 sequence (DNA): TGTGCCATCAGATCGGAAGTCTCCTACAATGAGCAGTTCTTC.

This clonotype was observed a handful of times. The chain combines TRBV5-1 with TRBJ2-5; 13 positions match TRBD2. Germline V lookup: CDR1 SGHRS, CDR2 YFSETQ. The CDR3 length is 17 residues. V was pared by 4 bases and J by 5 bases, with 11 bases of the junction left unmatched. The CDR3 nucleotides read TGCGCCAGCAGCCGCTTGACCCCGACTAGCGGGGGGGAGACCCAGTACTTC. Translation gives CASSRLTPTSGGETQYF.

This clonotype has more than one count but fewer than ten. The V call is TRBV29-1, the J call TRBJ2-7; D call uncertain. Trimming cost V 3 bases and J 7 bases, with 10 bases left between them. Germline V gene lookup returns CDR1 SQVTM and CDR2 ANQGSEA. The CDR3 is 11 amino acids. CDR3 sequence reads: CSVDFGPEQYF. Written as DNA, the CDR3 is TGCAGCGTTGATTTTGGGCCTGAGCAGTACTTC.

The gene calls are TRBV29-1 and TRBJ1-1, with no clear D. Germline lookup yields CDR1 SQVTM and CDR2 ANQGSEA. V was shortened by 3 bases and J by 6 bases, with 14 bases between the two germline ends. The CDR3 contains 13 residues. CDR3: CSVDKGNSAEAFF. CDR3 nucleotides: TGCAGCGTTGACAAGGGAAACAGCGCTGAAGCTTTCTTT.

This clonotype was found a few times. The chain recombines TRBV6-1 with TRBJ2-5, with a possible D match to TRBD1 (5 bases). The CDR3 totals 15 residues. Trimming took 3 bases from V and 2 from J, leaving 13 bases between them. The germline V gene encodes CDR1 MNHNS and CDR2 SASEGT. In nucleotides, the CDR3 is TGTGCCAGCAGTGACGCAGGGTCTTTACAAGAGACCCAGTACTTC. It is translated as CASSDAGSLQETQYF.

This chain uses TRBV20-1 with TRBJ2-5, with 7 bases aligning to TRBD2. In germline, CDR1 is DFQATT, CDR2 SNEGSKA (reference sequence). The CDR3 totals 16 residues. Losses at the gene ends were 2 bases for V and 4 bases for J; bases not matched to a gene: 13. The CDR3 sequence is CSARSLGTTTPETQYF. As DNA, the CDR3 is TGCAGTGCTAGATCCTTGGGGACTACAACTCCAGAGACCCAGTACTTC.

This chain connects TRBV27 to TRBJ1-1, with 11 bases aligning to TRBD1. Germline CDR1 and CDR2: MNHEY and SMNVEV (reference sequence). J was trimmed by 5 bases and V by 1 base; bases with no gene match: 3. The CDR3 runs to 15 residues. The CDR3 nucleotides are TGTGCCAGCAGTTTATGGGACAGGGGGATGACTGAAGCTTTCTTT. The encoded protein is CASSLWDRGMTEAFF.

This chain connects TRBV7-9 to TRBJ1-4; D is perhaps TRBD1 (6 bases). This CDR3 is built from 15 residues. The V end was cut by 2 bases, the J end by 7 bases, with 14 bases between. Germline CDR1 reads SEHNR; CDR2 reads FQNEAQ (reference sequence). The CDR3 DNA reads TGTGCCAGCAGCTTACCCCGGGGGCAGGGTGAAAAACTGTTTTTT. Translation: CASSLPRGQGEKLFF.

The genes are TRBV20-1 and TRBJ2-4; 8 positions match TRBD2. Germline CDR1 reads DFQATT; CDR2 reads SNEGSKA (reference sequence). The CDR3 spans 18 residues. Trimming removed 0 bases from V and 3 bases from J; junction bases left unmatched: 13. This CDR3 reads CSARDDGGRTNYKNIQYF. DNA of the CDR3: TGCAGTGCTAGAGATGACGGCGGGAGGACCAACTACAAAAACATTCAGTACTTC.

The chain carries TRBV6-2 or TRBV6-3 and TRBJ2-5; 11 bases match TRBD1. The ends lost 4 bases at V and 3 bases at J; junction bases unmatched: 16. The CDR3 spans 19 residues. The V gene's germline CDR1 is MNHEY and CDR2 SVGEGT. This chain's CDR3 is CASSSLWESGTGGKETQYF. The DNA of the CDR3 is TGTGCCAGCAGTTCACTTTGGGAGAGCGGGACAGGGGGGAAAGAGACCCAGTACTTC.